Shown below are 27 T cell receptor beta chains from a single sample sequenced in a study of T cell responses to AZD1222 COVID-19 vaccine. Clones were read by immunoSEQ multiplex PCR, and TCRdb kept only the in-frame ones, dropping some. The sample records more than 95,000 clones, roughly 91% being singletons. Source: peripheral blood, taken on day 0 of AZD1222 vaccination. The receptors stem from an adult in good health.

V usage is TRBV19 and J usage is TRBJ1-5; 7 bases map to TRBD1. The length of the CDR3 is 13 residues. V shed 10 bases, J shed 9 bases, and the junction held 12 bases outside the gene matches. Germline assignment: CDR1 LNHDA and CDR2 SQIVND (reference sequence). The CDR3 loop is CATRRGGESPQHF. In DNA form, the CDR3 reads TGTGCCACGAGGAGAGGGGGCGAATCGCCCCAGCATTTT.

This sequence joins TRBV7-9 and TRBJ1-1; the match to TRBD1 covers 11 bases. The CDR3 is made up of 15 amino acids. J lost 2 bases, V lost 5 bases, and 4 bases had no gene match. CDR1 is SEHNR, CDR2 FQNEAQ, per germline (reference sequence). The CDR3 DNA sequence: TGTGCCAGCAGCCCGGGACAGGGGGATAACACTGAAGCTTTCTTT. This sequence encodes CASSPGQGDNTEAFF. Full variable domain (outside the CDR3, taken from reference TRBV7-9 and TRBJ1-1): DTGVSQNPRHKITKRGQNVTFRCDPISEHNRLYWYRQTLGQGPEFLTYFQNEAQLEKSRLLSDRFSAERPKGSFSTLEIQRTEQGDSAMYLCASSPGQGDNTEAFFGQGTRLTVV.

The rearrangement links TRBV5-4 to TRBJ1-1; D is ambiguous. The germline CDR1 and CDR2 sequences are SGHNT and YYREEE (reference sequence). The V gene lost 2 bases and the J gene lost 1 base, with 9 bases spanning the gap. The CDR3 contains 14 residues. The DNA of the CDR3 is TGTGCCAGCAGCTTTCCCGGTGGGAACACTGAAGCTTTCTTT. Its translation: CASSFPGGNTEAFF.

This clone was observed a single time. CDR3 sequence reads: CASSLGVQGHYEQYF. CDR3 coding DNA: TGTGCCAGCAGCTTGGGGGTACAGGGACACTACGAGCAGTACTTC. J is TRBJ2-7 and V is TRBV5-6; tentative D call: TRBD1 (6 bases). CDR3 size: 15 residues. V lost 0 bases to trimming and J lost 3 bases, with 13 bases between them. From germline, CDR1 is SGHDT and CDR2 YYEEEE.

The CDR3 bases are TGTGCCACTAGCGGGGGGACCTACGAGCAGTACTTC. This encodes CATSGGTYEQYF. V is TRBV28 and J is TRBJ2-7; 11 positions match TRBD2. V trimming: 10 bases; J trimming: 2 bases; junction bases outside the gene matches: 1. The CDR3 spans 12 residues. The germline gives CDR1 MDHEN, CDR2 SYDVKM.

This chain joins TRBV5-5 and TRBJ1-1; 8 bases agree with TRBD1. The CDR3 is made up of 14 amino acids. Germline V gene data show CDR1 as SGHKS and CDR2 as YYEKEE (reference sequence). V lost 5 bases to trimming and J lost 1 base; unmatched junction nucleotides: 4. The CDR3 DNA follows: TGTGCCAGCAGTCAACAGGGGGGGAACACTGAAGCTTTCTTT. Its protein is CASSQQGGNTEAFF.

The chain has TRBV5-4 and TRBJ2-7, with 8 bases fitting TRBD2. Looked up from germline, CDR1 is SGHNT and CDR2 is YYREEE (reference sequence). The CDR3 spans 15 residues. The J segment lost 2 bases and the V segment lost 1 base, leaving 5 bases of the junction unmatched. The DNA for the CDR3 is TGTGCCAGCAGCTTGCTCCCGCGGGGGGCCTACGAGCAGTACTTC. This sequence encodes CASSLLPRGAYEQYF.

This clone occurred once. The V and J genes are TRBV6-5 and TRBJ1-1; D is perhaps TRBD1 (6 bases). V dropped 2 bases and J dropped 4 bases, with 17 bases sitting between them. This CDR3 has 16 residues. Germline CDR1 reads MNHEY; CDR2 reads SVGAGI. The CDR3 spells CASSYGHPQGSTEAFF. The CDR3, as DNA: TGTGCCAGCAGTTACGGGCATCCTCAGGGGAGCACTGAAGCTTTCTTT.

V and J are TRBV30 and TRBJ1-5; 9 nucleotides align to TRBD1. There are 13 residues in the CDR3. Unmatched junction bases numbered 1, after V lost 3 bases and J lost 4 bases. From germline, CDR1 is GTSNPN and CDR2 SVGIG (reference sequence). CDR3 nucleotides: TGTGCCTGGAGCGACAGGGGGAATCAGCCCCAGCATTTT. As protein: CAWSDRGNQPQHF.

The V call is TRBV10-3, the J call TRBJ1-2, with a possible D match to TRBD1 (6 bases). CDR1 ENHRY and CDR2 SYGVKD come from the germline V gene. The V and J ends lost 10 bases and 6 bases respectively, with 18 bases between them. This CDR3 has 13 residues. The CDR3 spells CATGLGAEDGYTF. CDR3 nucleotide sequence: TGTGCCACCGGATTGGGGGCAGAGGATGGCTACACCTTC.

The chain links TRBV5-1 to TRBJ2-2; 8 bases map to TRBD1. Per germline, CDR1 SGHRS and CDR2 YFSETQ. This CDR3 spans 15 amino acids. With 6 bases clipped from V and 4 bases from J, the junction kept 8 bases outside the gene matches. The DNA of the CDR3 is TGCGCCAGCACCCCACGGACAGGGAGCACCGGGGAGCTGTTTTTT. Amino acid sequence: CASTPRTGSTGELFF.

The genes are TRBV7-8 and TRBJ1-3; D gene ambiguous. Germline V gives CDR1 SGHVS, CDR2 FQNEAQ. The CDR3 is 16 residues long. Trimming cost V 5 bases and J 0 bases, with 14 bases left between them. The DNA for the CDR3 is TGTGCCAGCAGCCCCCCCTTCAGGATCTCTGGAAACACCATATATTTT. Translating gives CASSPPFRISGNTIYF.

The chain combines TRBV3-1 (or the pseudogene TRBV3-2) with TRBJ2-7; either TRBD1 or TRBD2 may fit D (5 bases each). The V gene's germline CDR1 is LGHDT and CDR2 YNNKEL (reference sequence). V lost 5 bases to trimming and J lost 6 bases, with 17 bases between them. The CDR3 has 14 amino acids. In DNA, the CDR3 is TGTGCCAGCAGCAAATCCGGGACGGTGGGCGAGCAGTACTTC. Translating gives CASSKSGTVGEQYF.

This clone has only one observation. The CDR3 coding sequence is TGTGCCAGCAGTGCGAACACATTGAACACTGAAGCTTTCTTT. This gives the protein CASSANTLNTEAFF. The chain couples TRBV2 to TRBJ1-1; D remains ambiguous. Germline V gene sequence: CDR1 SNHLY, CDR2 FYNNEI. V lost 4 bases and J lost 0, with 9 bases in between. This CDR3 is 14 amino acids long.

The chain has TRBV19 and TRBJ1-1, with a weak D call TRBD1 (5 bases). The CDR3 consists of 12 residues. The V end was cut by 5 bases, the J end by 5 bases, with 9 bases between. The V gene's germline CDR1 is LNHDA and CDR2 SQIVND (reference sequence). Here the CDR3 reads CASSVGGTEAFF. The CDR3 DNA reads as TGTGCCAGTAGTGTCGGGGGGACTGAAGCTTTCTTT. Full variable domain (rest looked up from reference TRBV19 and TRBJ1-1): DGGITQSPKYLFRKEGQNVTLSCEQNLNHDAMYWYRQDPGQGLRLIYYSQIVNDFQKGDIAEGYSVSREKKESFPLTVTSAQKNPTAFYLCASSVGGTEAFFGQGTRLTVV.

The chain joins TRBV19 to TRBJ2-1; 9 bases match TRBD2. After removal of 1 base from V and 9 bases from J, the junction contained 7 bases not matched to a gene. Germline CDR1 is LNHDA and CDR2 is SQIVND (reference sequence). The CDR3 is made up of 15 amino acids. The CDR3 spells CASSIGSGSYSEQFF. DNA of the CDR3: TGTGCCAGTAGTATAGGTAGCGGGAGTTATAGTGAGCAGTTCTTC.

The chain recombines TRBV7-2 with TRBJ1-5; TRBD1 might be the D (5 bases). The length of the CDR3 is 16 residues. Germline assignment: CDR1 SGHTA and CDR2 FQGNSA. Trimming stripped 5 bases from V and 2 bases from J, with 16 bases between. CDR3 in DNA: TGTGCCAGCAGCCCCAGGGAGGGGTACGGCAATCAGCCCCAGCATTTT. Translation: CASSPREGYGNQPQHF.

This chain links TRBV7-2 with TRBJ2-5; 8 nucleotides align to TRBD2. J was trimmed by 5 bases and V by 5 bases; bases with no gene match: 10. This CDR3 has 15 amino acids. The germline gives CDR1 SGHTA, CDR2 FQGNSA. The CDR3 reads CASSPPGRAGETQYF. For the CDR3, the DNA is TGTGCCAGCAGCCCCCCCGGGAGGGCAGGGGAGACCCAGTACTTC.

The rearrangement uses TRBV9 and TRBJ1-2, with a weak D call TRBD1 (6 bases). Per germline, CDR1 SGDLS and CDR2 YYNGEE. V lost 4 bases, J lost 4 bases, and 17 bases lay in between. The CDR3 is 15 amino acids. The CDR3: CASSPRGGDPYGYTF. The CDR3, as DNA: TGTGCCAGCAGCCCAAGGGGGGGGGACCCCTATGGCTACACCTTC.

The rearrangement links TRBV6-5 to TRBJ1-1, with a possible D match to TRBD1 (6 bases). The CDR3 runs 13 residues. Germline loops: CDR1 MNHEY, CDR2 SVGAGI. V was pared by 9 bases and J by 1 base, with 12 bases between. CDR3 protein: CASTGHRNTEAFF. The CDR3 region has the DNA TGTGCCAGTACGGGACATAGGAACACTGAAGCTTTCTTT.

The CDR3 is CASSRTDSGYTF. The CDR3 nucleotides read TGTGCCAGCAGTCGGACCGACTCTGGCTACACCTTC. The V and J genes are TRBV28 and TRBJ1-2; D gene uncertain. The germline V gene encodes CDR1 MDHEN and CDR2 SYDVKM. The ends were cut back, 5 bases at V and 7 bases at J, with 11 bases in the middle. The CDR3 runs 12 residues.

The CDR3: CASSLAGHTVGEQYF. The CDR3 nucleotides are TGCGCCAGCAGCTTGGCCGGACACACGGTGGGGGAGCAGTACTTC. The chain carries TRBV5-1 and TRBJ2-7; a weak D match, TRBD1 (5 bases). The germline V and J ends were trimmed by 0 bases and 7 bases, with 17 bases remaining between them. The germline V gene has CDR1 SGHRS and CDR2 YFSETQ. The CDR3 loop spans 15 amino acids.

The chain is built from TRBV7-2 and TRBJ1-1; 10 nucleotides line up with TRBD1. Germline trimming cut 5 bases from V and 6 bases from J; bases unmatched to any gene: 3. The CDR3 is 13 residues long. The germline CDR1 and CDR2 sequences are SGHTA and FQGNSA. This CDR3 reads CASSRDRGAEAFF. CDR3 sequence (DNA): TGTGCCAGCAGCAGGGACAGGGGAGCTGAAGCTTTCTTT.

This sequence joins TRBV4-1 and TRBJ2-7, with D perhaps matching TRBD2 (6 bases). The ends were cut back, 3 bases at V and 0 bases at J, with 15 bases in the middle. Germline V gene data show CDR1 as MGHRA and CDR2 as YSYEKL. The CDR3 runs to 16 residues. CDR3 sequence reads: CASSHAFGGASYEQYF. CDR3 DNA: TGCGCCAGCAGCCACGCATTCGGGGGTGCCTCCTACGAGCAGTACTTC.

The rearrangement links TRBV4-2 to TRBJ2-1, with TRBD2 matching over 8 bases. From germline, CDR1 is LGHNA and CDR2 YNFKEQ. This CDR3 contains 14 residues. With V trimmed by 0 bases and J by 7 bases, 2 bases remained unmatched. CDR3: CASSQETGGNEQFF. CDR3 sequence (DNA): TGTGCCAGCAGCCAAGAAACGGGAGGGAATGAGCAGTTCTTC.

The CDR3 protein is CASTKLGRGVSPLHF. CDR3 nucleotide sequence: TGTGCCAGCACCAAACTCGGCAGGGGAGTCTCACCCCTCCACTTT. The J gene is TRBJ1-6, the V gene TRBV6-5; a weak D match, TRBD1 (6 bases). Germline V CDR1 and CDR2: MNHEY, SVGAGI. Trimming shortened V by 7 bases and J by 10 bases, and 20 bases separated the two germline ends. The CDR3 spans 15 residues.

The rearrangement links TRBV2 to TRBJ1-6, with D possibly being TRBD1 (5 bases). Germline loops: CDR1 SNHLY, CDR2 FYNNEI. V was shortened by 8 bases and J by 9 bases, with 17 bases between the two germline ends. The CDR3 extends over 14 amino acids. CDR3 DNA sequence: TGTGCCAGCTCTTCGGAACAGGCGATTTCACCCCTCCACTTT. Translated: CASSSEQAISPLHF.